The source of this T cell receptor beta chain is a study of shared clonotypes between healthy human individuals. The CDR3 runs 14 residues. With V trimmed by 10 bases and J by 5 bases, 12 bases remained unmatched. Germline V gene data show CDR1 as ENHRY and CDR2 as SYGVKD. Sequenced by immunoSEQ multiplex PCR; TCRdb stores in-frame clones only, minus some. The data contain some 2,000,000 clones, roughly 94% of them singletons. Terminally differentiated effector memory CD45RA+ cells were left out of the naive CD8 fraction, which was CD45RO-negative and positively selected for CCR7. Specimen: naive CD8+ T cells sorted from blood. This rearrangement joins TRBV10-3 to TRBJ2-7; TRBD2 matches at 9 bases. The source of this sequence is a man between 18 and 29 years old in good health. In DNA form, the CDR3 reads TGTGCCACCTTGGGGCTAGCGGGACTCGACGAGCAGTACTTC. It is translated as CATLGLAGLDEQYF.